A selection of T cell receptor beta chains follows, all from one sample in a study of blood T cell repertoires in COVID-19. Produced via immunoSEQ multiplex PCR; TCRdb's table is partial and in-frame only. Here the sample spans approximately 290,000 clones, 70% to 90% being singletons. Sequences were obtained from peripheral blood. The origin of the receptors is an older woman with acute or convalescent COVID-19. CDR3s include the opening cysteine and the closing phenylalanine or tryptophan. A D gene is named only where the DNA matches it firmly. Not every row has a clone size; where given, it reads once, few, many or a size class.

TRBJ1-1,.,TRBD1,TRBV3-1/TRBV3-2,TGTGCCAGCAGTCACAGACAGGGGGGAGTAACGGGGACTGAAGCTTTCTTT,CASSHRQGGVTGTEAFF
TRBJ1-3,.,.,TRBV3-1/TRBV3-2,TGTGCCAGCGAACAGCAGGGACTGAGCTCTGGAAACACCATATATTTT,CASEQQGLSSGNTIYF
TRBJ2-7,.,.,TRBV4-1,TGCGCCAGCAGCCTCACCCCGCGGCAGTGCTTCTACGAGCAGTACTTC,CASSLTPRQCFYEQYF
TRBJ1-5,.,.,TRBV27,TGTGCCAGCAGGGGTGGAGTTAGTCAGCCCCAGCATTTT,CASRGGVSQPQHF
TRBJ1-3,.,.,TRBV2,TGTGCCAGCAGTGTGGACAGAATAGAAGGAAACACCATATATTTT,CASSVDRIEGNTIYF
TRBJ1-1,.,.,TRBV25-1,TGTGCCAGCAGTGGGTTGACTGGCACTGAAGCTTTCTTT,CASSGLTGTEAFF
TRBJ1-2,.,.,TRBV5-1,TGCGCCAGCAGCTTTGGGGGGAGCGGCTATGGCTACACCTTC,CASSFGGSGYGYTF
TRBJ1-1,.,.,TRBV9,TGTGCCAGCAGCGTGGGCCCCAGTAGGGGTGTGAACACTGAAGCTTTCTTT,CASSVGPSRGVNTEAFF
TRBJ2-7,.,TRBD2,TRBV7-3,TGTGCCAGCAGCTTAACGCCTAGCGGGAGTTTTATCCACGAGCAGTACTTC,CASSLTPSGSFIHEQYF
TRBJ1-2,.,.,TRBV3-1/TRBV3-2,TGTGCCAGCAGCCAAGGAGCGGGGACGGGGGGCTATGGCTACACCTTC,CASSQGAGTGGYGYTF
TRBJ1-2,.,TRBD1,TRBV10-3,TGTGCCATCAAACAGGGGGACTATGGCTACACCTTC,CAIKQGDYGYTF
TRBJ1-2,.,TRBD1,TRBV5-1,TGCGCCAGCAGCTTGGCCGGACAGGGGGCGTTTGGCTACACCTTC,CASSLAGQGAFGYTF
TRBJ1-2,.,.,TRBV9,TGTGCCAGCAGTGCTAGGGGGTTTGGCTACACCTTC,CASSARGFGYTF
TRBJ1-5,few,.,TRBV27,TGTGCCAGCAGTTCTGTCCAGGGTAATCAGCCCCAGCATTTT,CASSSVQGNQPQHF
TRBJ1-1,once,TRBD1,TRBV7-9,TGTGCCAGCAGCATCAGGGGGCCCACTGAAGCTTTCTTT,CASSIRGPTEAFF